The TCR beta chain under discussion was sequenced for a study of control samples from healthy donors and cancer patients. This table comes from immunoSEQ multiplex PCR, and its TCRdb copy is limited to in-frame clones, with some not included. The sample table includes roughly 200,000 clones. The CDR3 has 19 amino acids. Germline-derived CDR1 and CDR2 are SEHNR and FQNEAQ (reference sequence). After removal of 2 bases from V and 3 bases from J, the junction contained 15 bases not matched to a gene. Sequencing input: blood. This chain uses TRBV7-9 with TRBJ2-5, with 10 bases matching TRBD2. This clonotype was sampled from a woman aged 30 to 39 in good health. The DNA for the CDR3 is TGTGCCAGCAGCTTAAAGCGGGGGGGCCGTAGTCAAAGGAAAGAGACCCAGTACTTC. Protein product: CASSLKRGGRSQRKETQYF.